This TCR beta chain comes out of a study of blood T cell repertoires in COVID-19. This CDR3 spans 15 amino acids. Germline V gene data show CDR1 as LNHNV and CDR2 as YYDKDF (reference sequence). V was shortened by 0 bases and J by 8 bases, with 13 bases between the two germline ends. How the authors handled the data: Counts of nucleated cells, estimated from reference gene primer amplification, were obtained. Generated by immunoSEQ multiplex PCR, the TCRdb table keeps only in-frame clones and is missing some. The DNA was the basis for D and trimming; V, J and clone size are from that table. The top ten hold around 8% of the sample, which has under 200,000 clones, 79% seen once.

The chain combines TRBV15 with TRBJ1-4, with unresolved D. The sequence was obtained from a woman aged 60 to 75 with COVID-19, enrolled during active disease. Sequenced input: peripheral blood. CDR3 residues: CATSRDFADIEKLFF. CDR3 coding DNA: TGTGCCACCAGCAGAGATTTTGCGGATATCGAAAAACTGTTTTTT. Combining the CDR3 with reference TRBV15 and TRBJ1-4 gives the whole variable domain DAMVIQNPRYQVTQFGKPVTLSCSQTLNHNVMYWYQQKSSQAPKLLFHYYDKDFNNEADTPDNFQSRRPNTSFCFLDIRSPGLGDTAMYLCATSRDFADIEKLFFGSGTQLSVL.